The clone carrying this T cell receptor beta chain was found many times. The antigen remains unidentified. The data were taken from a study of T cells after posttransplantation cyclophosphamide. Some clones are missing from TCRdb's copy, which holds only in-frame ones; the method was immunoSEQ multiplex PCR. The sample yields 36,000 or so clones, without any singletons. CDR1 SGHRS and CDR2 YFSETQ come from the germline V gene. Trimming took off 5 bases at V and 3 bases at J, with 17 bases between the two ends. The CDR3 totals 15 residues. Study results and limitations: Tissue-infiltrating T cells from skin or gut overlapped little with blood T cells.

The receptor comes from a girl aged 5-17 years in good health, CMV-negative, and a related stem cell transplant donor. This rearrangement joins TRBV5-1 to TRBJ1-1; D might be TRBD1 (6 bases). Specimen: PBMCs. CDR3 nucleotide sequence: TGCGCCAGCAGTGCCTCGGGACACCTTTACACTGAAGCTTTCTTT. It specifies CASSASGHLYTEAFF.